The rows below give T cell receptor beta chains drawn from one sample of a study of cytomegalovirus exposure and HLA in healthy donors. The method was immunoSEQ multiplex PCR; TCRdb's version includes in-frame clones alone and lacks a portion of them. The sample carries 150,000 or so clones, 85% to 90% recorded once. Sequenced: PBMCs. Receptors originate from a woman in her 30s in good health and CMV-seronegative. Each CDR3 is given with its conserved first and last residue. D genes are given only for firm matches. A row's size may be missing; if present it is once, few, many or a size class.

j_call v_call clone_size d_call cdr3_aa cdr3_nt
TRBJ2-3 TRBV6-4 few - CASSDGGGTDTQYF TGTGCCAGCAGTGACGGCGGGGGCACAGATACGCAGTATTTT
TRBJ1-2 TRBV14 - - CASSQDSPNYGYTF TGTGCCAGCAGCCAAGATTCTCCTAACTATGGCTACACCTTC
TRBJ1-2 TRBV5-6 few TRBD1 CASSGRTGDYGYTF TGTGCCAGCAGCGGACGGACAGGGGACTATGGCTACACCTTC
TRBJ1-1 TRBV6-1 - - CASSLAENTEAFF TGTGCCAGCAGTTTAGCAGAGAACACTGAAGCTTTCTTT
TRBJ1-1 TRBV7-9 - - CASSLSSGEAFF TGTGCCAGCAGCTTAAGCTCGGGTGAAGCTTTCTTT
TRBJ2-2 TRBV2 few - CASSEEAQGGELFF TGTGCCAGCAGTGAAGAAGCACAGGGCGGGGAGCTGTTTTTT
TRBJ2-2 TRBV25-1 - - CASSWAGNTGELFF TGTGCCAGCAGTTGGGCGGGGAACACCGGGGAGCTGTTTTTT
TRBJ1-1 TRBV5-1 - - CASSLENLGNAEAFF TGCGCCAGCAGCCTGGAGAACCTCGGGAACGCTGAAGCTTTCTTT
TRBJ2-6 TRBV10-3 - - CAISEVEGSGANVLTF TGTGCCATCAGTGAGGTGGAGGGGTCTGGGGCCAACGTCCTGACTTTC
TRBJ2-3 TRBV18 - TRBD2 CASAKAGGLQDTQYF TGTGCCAGCGCGAAAGCGGGGGGGCTTCAAGATACGCAGTATTTT
TRBJ1-3 TRBV5-1 many TRBD1 CASGRTGTTGNTIYF TGCGCCAGCGGTAGGACAGGGACTACTGGAAACACCATATATTTT
TRBJ2-7 TRBV5-4 - TRBD1 CASSTAGTGATYEQYF TGTGCCAGCAGCACCGCCGGGACAGGGGCCACCTACGAGCAGTACTTC
TRBJ1-1 TRBV5-4 - - CASNRDPMNTEAFF TGTGCCAGCAACAGGGACCCCATGAACACTGAAGCTTTCTTT
TRBJ2-3 TRBV5-1 - TRBD1 CASSVWTGGGNTQYF TGCGCCAGCAGCGTGTGGACAGGGGGTGGCAATACGCAGTATTTT
TRBJ1-6 TRBV12-5 - TRBD1 CASGIRAGSRGRNSPLHF TGTGCTAGTGGGATTCGTGCCGGGAGCAGGGGGCGAAATTCACCCCTCCACTTT
TRBJ2-2 TRBV18 - TRBD2 CASSPLDSGGAGTGELFF TGTGCCAGCTCACCCCTCGATAGCGGGGGGGCCGGGACCGGGGAGCTGTTTTTT
TRBJ1-1 TRBV2 - - CASSQFEAFF TGTGCCAGCAGTCAGTTTGAAGCTTTCTTT
TRBJ2-1 TRBV2 - TRBD2 CASSLAGNHVDEQFF TGTGCCAGCAGTTTAGCGGGGAATCATGTGGATGAGCAGTTCTTC
TRBJ2-7 TRBV2 - - CASSETAYRSNYEQYF TGTGCCAGCAGTGAAACGGCTTACAGGTCAAACTACGAGCAGTACTTC
TRBJ2-7 TRBV4-2 - TRBD1 CASSQDKGQGPYEQYF TGTGCCAGCAGCCAAGATAAAGGACAGGGGCCCTACGAGCAGTACTTC
TRBJ2-5 TRBV6-5 - TRBD2 CASSTGGASSETQYF TGTGCCAGCAGCACCGGGGGGGCCAGTTCAGAGACCCAGTACTTC
TRBJ2-1 TRBV4-1 - - CASSRRTDDEQFF TGCGCCAGCAGCCGACGGACTGACGATGAGCAGTTCTTC
TRBJ1-2 TRBV5-1 few TRBD1 CASSWGQGETPCHF TGCGCCAGCAGCTGGGGACAGGGCGAGACTCCGTGCCACTTC
TRBJ2-5 TRBV5-1 - - CASSSSGRGEGETQYF TGCGCCAGCAGCTCCTCCGGGAGAGGAGAGGGGGAGACCCAGTACTTC
TRBJ2-7 TRBV2 - TRBD2 CASSDFGTSGDYEQYF TGTGCCAGCAGTGATTTTGGAACTAGCGGGGATTACGAGCAGTACTTC
TRBJ1-2 TRBV4-1 - - CASSQPPQGTDYGYTF TGCGCCAGCAGTCAACCACCGCAGGGGACCGACTATGGCTACACCTTC
TRBJ2-3 TRBV4-2 - - CASSTSVSSSTDTQYF TGTGCCAGCAGCACCTCAGTTTCTAGCAGCACAGATACGCAGTATTTT
TRBJ1-1 TRBV7-2 - TRBD1 CASSPQGATEAFF TGTGCCAGCAGCCCCCAGGGGGCTACTGAAGCTTTCTTT
TRBJ2-7 TRBV27 - - CASSFISSYEQYF TGTGCCAGCAGTTTTATTAGCTCCTACGAGCAGTACTTC
TRBJ1-4 TRBV9 - - CASSALIGTNMFF TGTGCCAGCAGCGCCCTAATTGGGACAAACATGTTTTTT
TRBJ2-7 TRBV6-1 - - CASSQGPGSYEQYF TGTGCCAGCAGCCAAGGTCCGGGTTCCTACGAGCAGTACTTC
TRBJ2-1 TRBV5-1 - - CASSLYNEQFF TGCGCCAGCAGCCTATACAATGAGCAGTTCTTC
TRBJ1-3 TRBV19 - - CASSSAGSGNTIYF TGTGCCAGTAGTTCGGCAGGCTCTGGAAACACCATATATTTT